This T cell receptor beta chain was sequenced in a study of tumor and adjacent non-tumor tissue in lung cancer. In the study overall: Each sample yielded approximately 4.2 million productive TCRbeta reads on average.

Germline lookup yields CDR1 LNHDA and CDR2 SQIVND (reference sequence). V was pared by 3 bases and J by 8 bases, with 8 bases of the junction left unmatched. The CDR3 runs to 16 residues. Three rounds of nested PCR, following a modified ARM-PCR protocol, produced the TCRbeta library. TCRdb re-derived calls from the multiplex PCR reads in MiXCR, one entry per CDR3 protein. The sample includes about 100,000 distinct CDR3 sequences, approximately 60% of them seen just once. This sample's RNA came from whole unsorted tissue. Distant lung tissue was collected more than 3 cm away from the tumor edge. Donors were chemotherapy-naive, newly diagnosed lung cancer surgical patients in China, August–November 2014.

The V and J genes are TRBV19 and TRBJ2-1; 12 bases align to TRBD1. The sequence derives from a man aged 25-45 years with non-small cell lung cancer. Input material: distant non-tumor lung tissue. The CDR3 here is CASSISTGTGGDEQFF. DNA of the CDR3: TGTGCCAGTAGTATCTCGACCGGGACAGGGGGCGATGAGCAGTTCTTC.